This T cell receptor beta chain was sequenced during a study of T-cell reconstitution after alpha-beta-depleted transplantation in children. The authors prepared the TCRbeta library with unique molecular identifiers. TCRdb reprocessed the PCR reads with MiXCR, giving one entry per CDR3 protein. This sample has about 980,000 distinct CDR3 sequences; under 30% occur once, and the top ten carry under 30%. General observations from the study: Once a year had passed after transplant, T-cell counts and diversity came mostly from newly produced T cells. After transplant, high TCRbeta diversity at day 60 in some patients arose from surviving recipient T cells and thymic progenitors.

There are a few counts of this clonotype. Its antigen is as yet unknown. CDR3 length equals 13 residues. The V end lost 6 bases, the J end lost 8 bases, and 16 bases lay between the germline ends. Here the sequenced sample was PBMCs, mostly from graft donor cells, taken 360 days after TCRalphabeta/CD19-depleted stem cell transplant. The origin of this receptor is a boy younger than two who had a stem cell transplant for SCID, so the T cells may come from the graft donor. The chain is built from TRBV12-3 or TRBV12-4 and TRBJ2-5; weak D call: TRBD2 (6 bases). The CDR3 DNA is TGTGCCAGCAGAATGCTCCCGGGGGAAACCCAGTACTTC. As protein: CASRMLPGETQYF.